This T cell receptor beta chain came from a study of blood T cell repertoires in COVID-19. Overall study context: There were acute and convalescent COVID-19 samples, and they came from the United States, Italy and Spain. Sample material is recorded as cDNA or gDNA derived from T cells, B-cell-depleted T cells, or PBMCs.

The V gene lost 4 bases and the J gene lost 10 bases, with 22 bases spanning the gap. Per germline, CDR1 LGHDT and CDR2 YNNKEL (reference sequence). This CDR3 is built from 15 residues. Authors' processing steps: For nucleated cells, counts were estimated from reference gene primer amplification. Data came from immunoSEQ multiplex PCR; TCRdb stores just in-frame clones and leaves some out. D and trimming were read from the DNA, whereas the V and J calls and clone size are those reported in that table. The sample records 250,000 or so clones, around 87% being singletons. The sequenced material came from peripheral blood. The chain is built from TRBV3-1 (or the pseudogene TRBV3-2) and TRBJ2-5; possible D gene TRBD1, 6 bases. This clonotype originated in a woman in her sixties or seventies with active or convalescent COVID-19. CDR3 bases: TGTGCCAGCAGCCCGACCCTGACAGGTTTGGTGGTCCAGTACTTC. Its translation is CASSPTLTGLVVQYF.